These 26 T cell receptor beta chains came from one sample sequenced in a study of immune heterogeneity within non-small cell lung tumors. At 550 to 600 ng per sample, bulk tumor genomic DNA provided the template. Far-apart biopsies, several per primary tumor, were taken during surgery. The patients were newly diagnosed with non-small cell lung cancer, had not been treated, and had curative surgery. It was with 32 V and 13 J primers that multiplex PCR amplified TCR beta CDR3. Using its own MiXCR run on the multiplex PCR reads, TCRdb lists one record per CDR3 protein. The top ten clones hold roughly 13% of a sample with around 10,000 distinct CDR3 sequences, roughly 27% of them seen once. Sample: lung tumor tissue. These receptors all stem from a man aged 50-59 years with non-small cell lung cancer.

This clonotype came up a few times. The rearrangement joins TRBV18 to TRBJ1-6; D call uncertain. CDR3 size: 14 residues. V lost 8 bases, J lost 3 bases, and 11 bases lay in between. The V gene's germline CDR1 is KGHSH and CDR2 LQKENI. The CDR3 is CASRGSVYNSPLHF. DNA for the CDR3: TGTGCCAGCCGTGGGAGCGTCTATAATTCACCCCTCCACTTT. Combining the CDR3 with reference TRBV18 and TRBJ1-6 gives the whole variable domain NAGVMQNPRHLVRRRGQEARLRCSPMKGHSHVYWYRQLPEEGLKFMVYLQKENIIDESGMPKERFSAEFPKEGPSILRIQQVVRGDSAAYFCASRGSVYNSPLHFGNGTRLTVT.

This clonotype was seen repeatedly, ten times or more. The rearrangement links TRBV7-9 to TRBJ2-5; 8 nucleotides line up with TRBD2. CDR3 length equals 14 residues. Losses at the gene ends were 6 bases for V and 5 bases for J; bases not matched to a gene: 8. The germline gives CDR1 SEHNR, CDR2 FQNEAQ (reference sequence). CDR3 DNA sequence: TGTGCCAGCAGTTCGGGGGGGGGCCCGGAGACCCAGTACTTC. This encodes CASSSGGGPETQYF.

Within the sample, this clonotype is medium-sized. DNA of the CDR3: TGTGCCAGCAGCCGGACAGGGACGGGTTCACCCCTCCACTTT. Translating gives CASSRTGTGSPLHF. This sequence joins TRBV12-3 or TRBV12-4 and TRBJ1-6; 8 nucleotides align to TRBD1. The CDR3 is made up of 14 amino acids. V gave up 6 bases and J gave up 9 bases; unmatched junction bases: 7.

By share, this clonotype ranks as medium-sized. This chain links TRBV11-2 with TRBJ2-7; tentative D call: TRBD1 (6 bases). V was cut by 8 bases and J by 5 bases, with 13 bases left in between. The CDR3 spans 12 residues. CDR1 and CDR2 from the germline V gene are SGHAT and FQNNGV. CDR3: CASRKSGDEQYF. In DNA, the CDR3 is TGTGCCAGCCGTAAGTCAGGGGACGAGCAGTACTTC.

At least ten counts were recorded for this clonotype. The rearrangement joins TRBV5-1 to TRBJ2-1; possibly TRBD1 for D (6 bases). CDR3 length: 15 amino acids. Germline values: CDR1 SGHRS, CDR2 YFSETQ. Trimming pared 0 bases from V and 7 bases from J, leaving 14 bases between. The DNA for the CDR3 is TGCGCCAGCAGCTTGGCGGCAGGGGAAAGGAATGAGCAGTTCTTC. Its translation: CASSLAAGERNEQFF.

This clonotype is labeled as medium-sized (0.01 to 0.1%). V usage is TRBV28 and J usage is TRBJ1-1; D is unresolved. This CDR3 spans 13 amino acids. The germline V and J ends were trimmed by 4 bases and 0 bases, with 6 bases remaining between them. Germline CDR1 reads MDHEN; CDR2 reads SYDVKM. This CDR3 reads CASSSQMNTEAFF. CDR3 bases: TGTGCCAGCAGTTCCCAAATGAACACTGAAGCTTTCTTT.

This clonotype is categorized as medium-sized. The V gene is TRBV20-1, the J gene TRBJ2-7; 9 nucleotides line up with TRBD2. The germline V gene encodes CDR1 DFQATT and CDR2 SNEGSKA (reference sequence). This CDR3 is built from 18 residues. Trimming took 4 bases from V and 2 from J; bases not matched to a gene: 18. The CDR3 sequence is CSATPERKTSGTPYEQYF. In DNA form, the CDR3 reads TGCAGTGCTACACCCGAGAGGAAGACTAGCGGAACTCCCTACGAGCAGTACTTC.

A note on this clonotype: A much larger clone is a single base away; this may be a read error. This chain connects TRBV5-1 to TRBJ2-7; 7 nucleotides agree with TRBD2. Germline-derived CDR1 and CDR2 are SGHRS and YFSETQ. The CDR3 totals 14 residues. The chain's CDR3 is CSSKSALAVGEQYF. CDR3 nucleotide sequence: TGCTCCAGCAAATCCGCCCTAGCGGTCGGGGAGCAGTACTTC.

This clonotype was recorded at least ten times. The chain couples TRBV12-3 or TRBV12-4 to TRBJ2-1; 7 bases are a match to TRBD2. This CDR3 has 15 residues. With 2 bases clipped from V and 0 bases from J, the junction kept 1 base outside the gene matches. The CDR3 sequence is CASSLWGGSYNEQFF. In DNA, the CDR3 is TGTGCCAGCAGTTTATGGGGGGGCTCCTACAATGAGCAGTTCTTC.

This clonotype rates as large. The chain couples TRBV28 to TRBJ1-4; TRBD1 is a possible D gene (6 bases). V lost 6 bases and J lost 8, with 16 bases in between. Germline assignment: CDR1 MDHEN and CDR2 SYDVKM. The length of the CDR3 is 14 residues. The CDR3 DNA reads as TGTGCCAGCAGGCCTACAGGGTTGCGCGAAAAACTGTTTTTT. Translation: CASRPTGLREKLFF.

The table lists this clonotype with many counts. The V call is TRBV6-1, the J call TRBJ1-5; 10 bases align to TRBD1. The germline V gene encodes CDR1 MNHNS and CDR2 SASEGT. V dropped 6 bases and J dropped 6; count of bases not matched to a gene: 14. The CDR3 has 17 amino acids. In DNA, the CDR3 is TGTGCCAGCAGAAGCACCGGGACAGGGGTATTAGGTCAGCCCCAGCATTTT. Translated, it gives CASRSTGTGVLGQPQHF.

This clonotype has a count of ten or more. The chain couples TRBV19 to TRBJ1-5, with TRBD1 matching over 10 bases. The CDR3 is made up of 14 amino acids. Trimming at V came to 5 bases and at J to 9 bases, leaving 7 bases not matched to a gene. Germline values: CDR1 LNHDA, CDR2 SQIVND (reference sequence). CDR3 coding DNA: TGTGCCAGTAGTGGGACAGGGGTTTTGTGGCCCCAGCATTTT. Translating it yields CASSGTGVLWPQHF.

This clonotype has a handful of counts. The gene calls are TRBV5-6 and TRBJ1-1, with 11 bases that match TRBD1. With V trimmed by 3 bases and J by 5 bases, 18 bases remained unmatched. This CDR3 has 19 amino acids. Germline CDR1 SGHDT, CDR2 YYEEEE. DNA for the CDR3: TGTGCCAGCAGCTCGGAGGACAGGGGGCTAGCCTTTCGTAAGACTGAAGCTTTCTTT. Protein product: CASSSEDRGLAFRKTEAFF.

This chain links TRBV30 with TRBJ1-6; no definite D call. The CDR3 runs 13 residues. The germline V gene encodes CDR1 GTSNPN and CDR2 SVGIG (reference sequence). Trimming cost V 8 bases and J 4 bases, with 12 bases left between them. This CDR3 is CARRGEYNSPLHF. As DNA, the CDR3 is TGTGCCCGCCGGGGAGAATATAATTCACCCCTCCACTTT.

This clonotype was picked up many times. CDR3 loop: CSANHIERLNTEAFF. The CDR3 DNA reads as TGCAGTGCTAACCACATAGAGCGATTGAACACTGAAGCTTTCTTT. The chain carries TRBV20-1 and TRBJ1-1; no clear D gene. V lost 4 bases and J lost 0, with 15 bases in between. The CDR3 totals 15 residues. Germline CDR1 reads DFQATT; CDR2 reads SNEGSKA (reference sequence).

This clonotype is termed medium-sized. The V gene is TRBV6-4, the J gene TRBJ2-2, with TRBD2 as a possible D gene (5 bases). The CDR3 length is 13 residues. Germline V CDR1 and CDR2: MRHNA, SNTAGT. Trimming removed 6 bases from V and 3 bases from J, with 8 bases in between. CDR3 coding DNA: TGTGCCAGCAGCGCGGGCGACACCGGGGAGCTGTTTTTT. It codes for CASSAGDTGELFF.

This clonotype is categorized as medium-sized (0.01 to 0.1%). The CDR3 bases are TGCAGTGCTAGAGGGACTAGAGCCTACGAGCAGTACTTC. Translating gives CSARGTRAYEQYF. The chain links TRBV20-1 to TRBJ2-7; TRBD2 aligns across 7 bases. Germline assignment: CDR1 DFQATT and CDR2 SNEGSKA (reference sequence). Trimming at V came to 1 base and at J to 2 bases, leaving 2 bases not matched to a gene. The CDR3 is 13 amino acids.

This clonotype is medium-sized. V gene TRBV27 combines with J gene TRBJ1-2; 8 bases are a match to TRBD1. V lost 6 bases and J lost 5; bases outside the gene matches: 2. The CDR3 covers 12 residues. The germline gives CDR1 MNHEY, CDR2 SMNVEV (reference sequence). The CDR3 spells CASRNRGYGYTF. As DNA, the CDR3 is TGTGCCAGCAGGAACAGGGGGTATGGCTACACCTTC.

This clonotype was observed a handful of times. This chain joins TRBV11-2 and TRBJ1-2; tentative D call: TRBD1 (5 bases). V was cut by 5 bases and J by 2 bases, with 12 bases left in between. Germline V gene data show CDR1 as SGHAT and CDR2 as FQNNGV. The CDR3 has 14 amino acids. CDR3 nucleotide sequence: TGTGCCAGCAGCCAAATTCGGGGGAACTATGGCTACACCTTC. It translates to CASSQIRGNYGYTF.

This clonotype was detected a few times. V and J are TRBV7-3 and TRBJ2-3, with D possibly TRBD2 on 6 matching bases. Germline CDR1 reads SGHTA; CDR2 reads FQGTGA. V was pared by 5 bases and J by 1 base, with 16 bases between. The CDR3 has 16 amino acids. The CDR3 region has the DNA TGTGCCAGCAGCCCGTCCCCGGGGGACGGCACAGATACGCAGTATTTT. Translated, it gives CASSPSPGDGTDTQYF.

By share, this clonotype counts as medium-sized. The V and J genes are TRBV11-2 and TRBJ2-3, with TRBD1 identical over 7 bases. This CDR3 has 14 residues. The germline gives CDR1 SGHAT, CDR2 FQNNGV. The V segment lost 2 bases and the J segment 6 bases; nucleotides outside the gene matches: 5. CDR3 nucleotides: TGTGCCAGCAGCTTATTAGGGGGCGCGGATACGCAGTATTTT. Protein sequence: CASSLLGGADTQYF.

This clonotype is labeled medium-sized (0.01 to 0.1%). CDR3 sequence: CASRSTSGGDTDTQYF. The CDR3 DNA follows: TGTGCCAGCAGGTCGACTAGCGGGGGGGACACAGATACGCAGTATTTT. The V and J genes are TRBV12-3 or TRBV12-4 and TRBJ2-3, with TRBD2 matching 14 bases. Trimming took 6 bases from V and 2 from J; bases not matched to a gene: 4. This CDR3 region has 16 residues.

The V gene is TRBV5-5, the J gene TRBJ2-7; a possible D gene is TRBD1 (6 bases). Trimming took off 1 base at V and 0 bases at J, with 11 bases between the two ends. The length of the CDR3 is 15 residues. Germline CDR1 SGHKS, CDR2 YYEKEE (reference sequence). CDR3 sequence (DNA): TGTGCCAGCAGCTTGTGGGACATCCCCTCCTACGAGCAGTACTTC. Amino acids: CASSLWDIPSYEQYF.

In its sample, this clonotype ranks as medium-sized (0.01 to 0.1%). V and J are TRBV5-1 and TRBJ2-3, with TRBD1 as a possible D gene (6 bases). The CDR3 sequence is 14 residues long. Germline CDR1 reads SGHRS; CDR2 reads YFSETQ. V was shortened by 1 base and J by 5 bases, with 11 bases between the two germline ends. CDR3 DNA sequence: TGCGCCAGCAGCTTGTCAGGGGAAAGAGATACGCAGTATTTT. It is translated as CASSLSGERDTQYF.

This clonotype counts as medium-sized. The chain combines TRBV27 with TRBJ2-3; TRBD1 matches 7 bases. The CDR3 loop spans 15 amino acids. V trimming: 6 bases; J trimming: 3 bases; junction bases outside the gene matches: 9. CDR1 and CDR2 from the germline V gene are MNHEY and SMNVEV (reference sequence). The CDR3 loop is CASSLYPGQTDTQYF. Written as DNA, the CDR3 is TGTGCCAGCAGCCTATATCCGGGACAGACAGATACGCAGTATTTT.

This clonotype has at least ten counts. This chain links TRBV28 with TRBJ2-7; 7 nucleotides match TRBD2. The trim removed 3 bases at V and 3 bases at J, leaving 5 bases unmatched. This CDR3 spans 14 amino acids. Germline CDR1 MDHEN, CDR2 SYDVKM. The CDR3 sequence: CASSFGTTIYEQYF. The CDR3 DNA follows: TGTGCCAGCAGTTTCGGGACTACCATCTACGAGCAGTACTTC.